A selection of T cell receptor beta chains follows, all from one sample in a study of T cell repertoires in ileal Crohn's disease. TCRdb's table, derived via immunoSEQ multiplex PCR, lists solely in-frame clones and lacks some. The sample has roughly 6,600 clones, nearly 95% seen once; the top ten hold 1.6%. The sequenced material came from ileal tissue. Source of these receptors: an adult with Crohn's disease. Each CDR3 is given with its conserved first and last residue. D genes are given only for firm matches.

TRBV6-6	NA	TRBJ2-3	CASSSTGTLPTDTQYF
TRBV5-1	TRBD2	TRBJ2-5	CASSSGTSGRAQETQYF
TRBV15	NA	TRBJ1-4	CATSRQLTNEKLFF
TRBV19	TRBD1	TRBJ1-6	CASSMGQGNSPLHF
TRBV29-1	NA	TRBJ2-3	CSVGDRYTDTQYF
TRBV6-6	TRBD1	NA	CASTGRGQGHGEQYF
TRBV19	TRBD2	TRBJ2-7	CASSAAGTSGTYEQYF
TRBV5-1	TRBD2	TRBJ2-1	CASRSGTSGNRPSYNEQFF
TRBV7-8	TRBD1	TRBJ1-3	CASSSDRVQGDTIYF
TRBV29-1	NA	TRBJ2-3	CSVERVGQTSVVGGTQYF
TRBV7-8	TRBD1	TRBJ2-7	CASSWRTGLAYEQYF
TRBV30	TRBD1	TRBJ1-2	CAWRKGGYYGYTF
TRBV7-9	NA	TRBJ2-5	CASRSALAQETQYF
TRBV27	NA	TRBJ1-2	CASSLWGDGGYTF
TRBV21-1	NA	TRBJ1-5	CASSTPGTDAKNSNQPQHF
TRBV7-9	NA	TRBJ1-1	CASSLDVFSTEAFF
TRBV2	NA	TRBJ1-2	CASSEGQNHYGYTF
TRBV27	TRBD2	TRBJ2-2	CASSSHGLVRSGELFF
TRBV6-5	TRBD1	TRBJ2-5	CASRTGGRETQYF
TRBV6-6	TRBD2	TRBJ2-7	CASNAGVGEQYF
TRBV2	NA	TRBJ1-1	CASRQGSGGNTEAFF
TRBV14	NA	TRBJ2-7	CASSLHYEQYF
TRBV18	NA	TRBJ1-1	CASSPGRNTEAFF
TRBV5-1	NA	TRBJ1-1	CANSFRANTEAFF
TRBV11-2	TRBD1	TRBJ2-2	CASSLVPGTGYTGELFF
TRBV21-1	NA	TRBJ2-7	CASSKPPGTDEEQYF
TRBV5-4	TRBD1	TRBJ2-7	CASSSQGSPYEQYF
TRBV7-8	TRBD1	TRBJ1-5	CASSFWDRNQPQHF